This T cell receptor (beta chain) was identified during a study of blood T cell repertoires in COVID-19. Overall study context: The United States, Italy and Spain supplied acute and convalescent COVID-19 samples. PBMCs, B-cell-depleted T cells, or T cells provided the cDNA or gDNA that made up the material.

J was trimmed by 4 bases and V by 7 bases; bases with no gene match: 16. CDR3 length: 17 residues. Clones were sequenced by immunoSEQ multiplex PCR, and TCRdb holds only the in-frame ones, with some missing. The repertoire holds about 240,000 clones, with about 90% as singletons. The specimen sequenced was peripheral blood. This receptor was obtained from a man in his sixties who had recovered from COVID-19. The rearrangement links TRBV5-3 to TRBJ1-1; 10 nucleotides match TRBD1. TRBV5-3 is treated as an ORF (open reading frame) with a function not yet certain. The CDR3 here is CARSDCTGTGAGTEAFF. CDR3 bases: TGTGCCAGATCTGATTGCACCGGGACAGGGGCCGGCACTGAAGCTTTCTTT.